One and the same sample provided the 9 T cell receptor beta chains below, sequenced in a study of blood T cell repertoires in COVID-19. The table came from immunoSEQ multiplex PCR; TCRdb's copy has only in-frame clones and leaves some out. The table records 250,000 to 300,000 clones, roughly 90% of them present only once. Sample: peripheral blood. All receptors come from a woman in her 70s with COVID-19, enrolled during active disease.

This sequence joins TRBV28 and TRBJ1-1; D is ambiguous. The CDR3 has 14 amino acids. Between the trimmed V and J ends, which lost 2 bases and 0 bases, there was a span of 7 bases. Germline V lookup: CDR1 MDHEN, CDR2 SYDVKM. The CDR3 coding sequence is TGTGCCAGCAGTTTACCGGTGATGAACACTGAAGCTTTCTTT. Its translation: CASSLPVMNTEAFF.

The V and J genes are TRBV15 and TRBJ1-3; tentative D call: TRBD1 (6 bases). Germline V gives CDR1 LNHNV, CDR2 YYDKDF (reference sequence). The V end lost 6 bases, the J end lost 2 bases, and 14 bases lay between the germline ends. The CDR3 is 15 amino acids. DNA of the CDR3: TGTGCCACCAGGGTGAGTTGGGGGCCTGGAAACACCATATATTTT. Protein: CATRVSWGPGNTIYF.

This chain uses TRBV24-1 with TRBJ1-4; 7 nucleotides match TRBD1. The CDR3 sequence is 16 residues long. The V gene end was trimmed by 6 bases and the J gene end by 3 bases; junction bases not matched to a gene: 9. Germline V gene sequence: CDR1 KGHDR, CDR2 SFDVKD. Here the CDR3 reads CATSNSRDSPNEKLFF. CDR3 nucleotides: TGTGCCACCAGTAACTCTAGGGACAGCCCTAATGAAAAACTGTTTTTT.

This rearrangement joins TRBV5-1 to TRBJ1-2; 11 nucleotides agree with TRBD1. CDR3 size: 15 residues. The V gene end was trimmed by 4 bases and the J gene end by 4 bases; junction bases not matched to a gene: 6. Germline CDR1 is SGHRS and CDR2 is YFSETQ. The CDR3 reads CASSPGQGAGYGYTF. Written as DNA, the CDR3 is TGCGCCAGCAGCCCCGGACAGGGGGCGGGCTATGGCTACACCTTC.

This clone was recorded once. The rearrangement links TRBV7-2 to TRBJ2-7; 8 nucleotides match TRBD1. The V gene end was trimmed by 5 bases and the J gene end by 5 bases; junction bases not matched to a gene: 8. The germline V gene has CDR1 SGHTA and CDR2 FQGNSA. The CDR3 contains 14 residues. CDR3 amino acids: CASSQRTGINEQYF. The CDR3 DNA is TGTGCCAGCAGCCAACGGACAGGGATTAACGAGCAGTACTTC.

The count of this clone is one. CDR3 sequence reads: CATGPRQGTEQYF. The CDR3 DNA follows: TGTGCCACAGGGCCGAGACAGGGTACGGAGCAGTACTTC. This chain joins TRBV10-3 and TRBJ2-7; 7 positions agree with TRBD1. J was trimmed by 7 bases and V by 10 bases; bases with no gene match: 13. This CDR3 region has 13 residues. Germline V gives CDR1 ENHRY, CDR2 SYGVKD.

CDR3 in amino acids: CASAPGQGPDTQYF. The CDR3 coding sequence is TGTGCTAGTGCTCCGGGACAGGGACCAGATACGCAGTATTTT. This chain uses TRBV12-5 with TRBJ2-3; TRBD1 matches at 9 bases. V trimming: 7 bases; J trimming: 4 bases; junction bases outside the gene matches: 6. Germline lookup yields CDR1 LGHNT and CDR2 FRNRAP. CDR3 length: 14 amino acids.

This clone has just a few counts. V is TRBV5-1 and J is TRBJ2-7; 8 positions match TRBD2. The trim removed 2 bases at V and 2 bases at J, leaving 3 bases unmatched. The CDR3 is made up of 14 amino acids. Looked up from germline, CDR1 is SGHRS and CDR2 is YFSETQ. The CDR3, as DNA: TGCGCCAGCAGCTTAGGCGGGGGGACCTACGAGCAGTACTTC. Translation: CASSLGGGTYEQYF.

This clone was counted a single time. DNA for the CDR3: TGTGCCAGCAGCTCAGCGGGGGGAGGGGAGACCCAGTACTTC. Protein: CASSSAGGGETQYF. V gene TRBV13 combines with J gene TRBJ2-5; 9 bases line up with TRBD2. This CDR3 is built from 14 residues. Unmatched junction bases numbered 5, after V lost 4 bases and J lost 5 bases. CDR1 PRHDT and CDR2 FYEKMQ come from the germline V gene (reference sequence).